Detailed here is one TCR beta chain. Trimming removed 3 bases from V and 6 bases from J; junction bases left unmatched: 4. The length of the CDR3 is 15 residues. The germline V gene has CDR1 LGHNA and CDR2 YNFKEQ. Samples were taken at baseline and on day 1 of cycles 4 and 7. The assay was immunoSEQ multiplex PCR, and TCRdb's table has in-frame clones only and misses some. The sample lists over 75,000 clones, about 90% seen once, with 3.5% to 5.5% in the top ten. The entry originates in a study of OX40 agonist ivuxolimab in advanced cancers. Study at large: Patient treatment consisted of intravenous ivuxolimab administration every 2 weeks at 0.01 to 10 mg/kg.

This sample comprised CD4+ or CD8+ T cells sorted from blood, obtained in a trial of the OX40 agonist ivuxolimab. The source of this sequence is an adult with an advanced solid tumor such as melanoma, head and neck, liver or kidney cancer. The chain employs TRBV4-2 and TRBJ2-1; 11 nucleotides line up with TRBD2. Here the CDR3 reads CASSHGLAGFNEQFF. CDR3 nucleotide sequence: TGTGCCAGCAGCCACGGACTAGCGGGTTTCAATGAGCAGTTCTTC.